The 8 T cell receptor beta chains given below trace back to one sample, sequenced in a study of T cells in Graves' hyperthyroidism and ophthalmopathy. Template material for amplifying TCR beta CDR3 regions consisted of RNA transcripts. Carried out on the TCR CDR3, a first-round RT-PCR used the HTBI primer set. Each CDR3 protein gets one entry after TCRdb re-called the multiplex PCR reads with MiXCR. Of 310,000 or so distinct CDR3 sequences listed, more than 15% are singletons. Sequenced material: blood. The origin of the receptors is an older woman with Graves' ophthalmopathy.

The V and J genes are TRBV11-3 and TRBJ2-5; the D call may be TRBD1 or TRBD2 (5 bases each). Per the germline V gene, CDR1 is SGHNT and CDR2 is YENEEA. V was cut by 7 bases and J by 4 bases, with 16 bases left in between. The CDR3 length is 14 residues. CDR3 coding DNA: TGTGCCAGCAAGAGGGACCCGAGGGGAGAGACCCAGTACTTC. It codes for CASKRDPRGETQYF.

This clonotype was observed at least ten times. The chain uses TRBV3-1 and TRBJ2-3; D ambiguous. This CDR3 is built from 13 residues. Germline loops: CDR1 LGHDT, CDR2 YNNKEL (reference sequence). V was trimmed by 1 base and J by 2 bases, leaving 4 bases between them. Here the CDR3 DNA reads TGTGCCAGCAGCCAAGCCTTCACAGATACGCAGTATTTT. Translation gives CASSQAFTDTQYF.

The table lists this clonotype with many counts. CDR3 loop: CASSPGGGQAAYEQYF. CDR3 DNA sequence: TGTGCCAGCAGTCCCGGAGGCGGACAGGCCGCCTACGAGCAGTACTTC. This sequence joins TRBV6-1 and TRBJ2-7; 7 positions agree with TRBD1. J lost 2 bases, V lost 5 bases, and 12 bases had no gene match. The CDR3 contains 16 residues. The germline V gene encodes CDR1 MNHNS and CDR2 SASEGT.

This clonotype was observed a few times. The chain has TRBV15 and TRBJ2-2; 10 bases line up with TRBD1. The germline CDR1 and CDR2 sequences are LNHNV and YYDKDF (reference sequence). Trimming removed 0 bases from V and 4 bases from J; junction bases left unmatched: 8. The CDR3 has 18 residues. CDR3 bases: TGTGCCACCAGCAGAGACGTGACCGGGACAGGGGTCACCGGGGAGCTGTTTTTT. It yields the protein CATSRDVTGTGVTGELFF.

In its sample, this clonotype was seen a few times. This chain connects TRBV7-8 to TRBJ1-5; a possible D gene is TRBD1 (5 bases). The CDR3 sequence is 14 residues long. V lost 0 bases and J 2 bases, leaving 5 bases between the germline ends. Germline-derived CDR1 and CDR2 are SGHVS and FQNEAQ. CDR3 DNA sequence: TGTGCCAGCAGCTTAGCCAGGGGCAATCAGCCCCAGCATTTT. Translation gives CASSLARGNQPQHF.

This clonotype was counted ten times or more. The rearrangement links TRBV20-1 to TRBJ2-1; 10 bases line up with TRBD2. Losses at the gene ends were 6 bases for V and 7 bases for J; bases not matched to a gene: 6. The germline gives CDR1 DFQATT, CDR2 SNEGSKA (reference sequence). This CDR3 comprises 13 residues. CDR3 region: CSATSGALNEQFF. CDR3 bases: TGCAGTGCCACTAGCGGGGCTTTGAATGAGCAGTTCTTC.

V is TRBV7-9 and J is TRBJ2-5, with TRBD1 as a possible D gene (5 bases). The CDR3 length is 13 residues. With 3 bases removed from V and 3 bases from J, the gap between germline ends came to 8 bases. Germline V lookup: CDR1 SEHNR, CDR2 FQNEAQ (reference sequence). The CDR3 DNA reads as TGTGCCAGCAGCTTGTCAGGGAAAGAGACCCAGTACTTC. It encodes CASSLSGKETQYF.

Ten or more counts support this clonotype. The rearrangement uses TRBV29-1 and TRBJ2-5; D is possibly TRBD2 (6 bases). CDR3 length equals 14 residues. V was pared by 6 bases and J by 1 base, with 15 bases between. The germline V gene encodes CDR1 SQVTM and CDR2 ANQGSEA. The CDR3 is CSVGTLIRQETQYF. CDR3 sequence (DNA): TGCAGCGTCGGGACTCTTATCCGCCAAGAGACCCAGTACTTC.